The 5 T cell receptor beta chains below all came from one sample that was sequenced in a study of tissue T cells after allogeneic stem cell transplantation. Produced via immunoSEQ multiplex PCR; TCRdb's table is partial and in-frame only. The data hold about 3,000 clones, with roughly two fifths observed a single time. Time point defined: mouse harvest day 14 after allogeneic transplant. Each mouse received 10^7 T-cell-depleted marrow cells plus 10^6 splenic CD5+ T cells by tail vein. Sequenced input: gut tissue. The receptors here all came from a female BALB/c mouse given C57BL/6 T cells with graft-versus-host disease after an allogeneic hematopoietic cell transplant.

In this sample, this clone turned up once. The genes and germline here are from mouse. The CDR3 end falls 1 residue outside the read, so it is completed with the germline J gene. The chain links TRBV15 to TRBJ2-1; tentatively, D is TRBD1 or TRBD2 (5 bases each). Germline V gene lookup returns CDR1 SGHND and CDR2 FRSKSL. V was pared by 6 bases and J by 1 base, with 7 bases between. The CDR3 is 13 residues long. The sequenced part of the CDR3 DNA is TGTGCCAGCAGGGGGGACAACTATGCTGAGCAGTTC. This codes for CASRGDNYAEQF. The whole CDR3 sequence reads CASRGDNYAEQFF.

Details on this clone: Gene names are mouse gene names. The CDR3 goes on 1 residue after the read ends, and that part is filled in from the germline J gene. The chain recombines TRBV29 with TRBJ2-1; 11 nucleotides line up with TRBD2. CDR1 MSHET and CDR2 SYDVDS come from the germline V gene. J lost 4 bases, V lost 2 bases, and 1 base had no gene match. The CDR3 totals 15 residues. The CDR3 reads CASSLGDWGYAEQFF. CDR3 DNA, as far as it was read: TGTGCTAGCAGTTTAGGGGACTGGGGGTATGCTGAGCAGTTC.

To note about this clone: Mouse names are used for the genes. The sequenced fragment ends 1 residue before the CDR3 boundary, so the rest is inferred from the germline J gene. This chain connects TRBV24 to TRBJ2-5; D remains ambiguous. The germline V gene has CDR1 KGHTA and CDR2 FRNEEI. The CDR3 loop spans 11 amino acids. Trimming left V 2 bases short and J 4 bases short, with 1 base between. CDR3 DNA, as far as it was read: TGTGCCAGCAGTCTGGAAGACACCCAGTAC. Its protein product is CASSLEDTQY. The whole CDR3 protein is CASSLEDTQYF.

This clone was counted a single time. Gene names refer to mouse genes. The read terminates 1 residue ahead of where the CDR3 ends, so the germline J gene completes it. The chain uses TRBV26 and TRBJ1-1; 9 nucleotides match TRBD1. After removal of 6 bases from V and 0 bases from J, the junction contained 8 bases not matched to a gene. CDR1 and CDR2 from the germline V gene are KGHPV and FQNQEV (reference sequence). The CDR3 sequence is 16 residues long. The covered CDR3 bases are TGTGCCAGCAGGAGACAGGGGGGGAGGGCAAACACAGAAGTCTTC. Encoded protein: CASRRQGGRANTEVF. The full CDR3 protein is CASRRQGGRANTEVFF. The full variable domain, completed using reference TRBV26 and TRBJ1-1, is NSKVIQTPRYLVKGQGQKAKMRCIPEKGHPVVFWYQQNKNNEFKFLINFQNQEVLQQIDMTEKRFSAECPSNSPCSLEIQSSEAGDSALYLCASRRQGGRANTEVFFGKGTRLTVV.

This clone has just one count. The genes and germline here are from mouse. From the germline J gene comes the end of the CDR3, since the read stops 1 residue before it. The chain employs TRBV19 and TRBJ2-4; either TRBD1 or TRBD2 may fit D (5 bases each). Trimming removed 3 bases at V and 3 bases at J, with 11 bases between. The CDR3 sequence is 14 residues long. Per the germline V gene, CDR1 is FNHDT and CDR2 is SITEND (reference sequence). The covered CDR3 bases are TGTGCCAGCAGTAGGGGGACGGGCCAAAACACCTTGTAC. Translated, it gives CASSRGTGQNTLY. The CDR3 in its entirety is CASSRGTGQNTLYF.